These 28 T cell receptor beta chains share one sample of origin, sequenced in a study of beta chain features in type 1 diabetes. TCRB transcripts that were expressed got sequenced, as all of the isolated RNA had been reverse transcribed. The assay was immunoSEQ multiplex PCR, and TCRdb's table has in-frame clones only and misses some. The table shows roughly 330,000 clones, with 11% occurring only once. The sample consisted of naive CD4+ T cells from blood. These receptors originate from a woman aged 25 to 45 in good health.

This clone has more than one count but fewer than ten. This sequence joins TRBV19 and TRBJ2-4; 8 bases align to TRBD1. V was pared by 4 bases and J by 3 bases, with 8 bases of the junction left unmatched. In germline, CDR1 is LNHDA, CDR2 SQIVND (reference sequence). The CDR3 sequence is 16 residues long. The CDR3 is CASSTGQGWGKNIQYF. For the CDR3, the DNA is TGTGCCAGTAGTACTGGACAGGGATGGGGCAAAAACATTCAGTACTTC.

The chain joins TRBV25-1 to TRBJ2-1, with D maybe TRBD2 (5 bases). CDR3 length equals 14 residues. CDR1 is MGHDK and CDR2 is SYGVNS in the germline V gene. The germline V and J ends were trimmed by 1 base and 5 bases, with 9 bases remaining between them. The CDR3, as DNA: TGTGCCAGCAGTGAATGGGCCGGGGACAATGAGCAGTTCTTC. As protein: CASSEWAGDNEQFF.

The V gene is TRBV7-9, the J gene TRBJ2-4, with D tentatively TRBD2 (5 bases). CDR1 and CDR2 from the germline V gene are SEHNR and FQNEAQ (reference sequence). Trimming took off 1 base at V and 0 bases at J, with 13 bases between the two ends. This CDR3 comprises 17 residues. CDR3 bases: TGTGCCAGCAGCTTAGAGTCGCGGGTTCTAGCCAAAAACATTCAGTACTTC. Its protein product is CASSLESRVLAKNIQYF.

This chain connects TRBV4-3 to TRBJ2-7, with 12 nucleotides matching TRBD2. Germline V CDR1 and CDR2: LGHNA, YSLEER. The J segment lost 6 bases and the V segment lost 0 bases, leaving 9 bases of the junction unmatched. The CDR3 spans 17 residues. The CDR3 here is CASSQEALAGGGGEQYF. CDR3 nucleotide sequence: TGCGCCAGCAGCCAAGAGGCACTAGCGGGAGGAGGTGGCGAGCAGTACTTC.

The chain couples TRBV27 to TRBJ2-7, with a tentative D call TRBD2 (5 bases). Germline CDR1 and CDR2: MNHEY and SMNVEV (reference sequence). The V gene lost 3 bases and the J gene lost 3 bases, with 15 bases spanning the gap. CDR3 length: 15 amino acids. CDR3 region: CASSLSGLENYEQYF. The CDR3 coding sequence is TGTGCCAGCAGTTTGTCCGGACTTGAGAACTACGAGCAGTACTTC.

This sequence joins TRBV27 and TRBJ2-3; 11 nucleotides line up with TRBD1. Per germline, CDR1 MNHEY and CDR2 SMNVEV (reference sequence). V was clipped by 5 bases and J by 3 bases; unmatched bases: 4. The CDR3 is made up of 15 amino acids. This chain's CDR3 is CASSAGQGVTDTQYF. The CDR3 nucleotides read TGTGCCAGCAGTGCGGGACAGGGGGTAACAGATACGCAGTATTTT.

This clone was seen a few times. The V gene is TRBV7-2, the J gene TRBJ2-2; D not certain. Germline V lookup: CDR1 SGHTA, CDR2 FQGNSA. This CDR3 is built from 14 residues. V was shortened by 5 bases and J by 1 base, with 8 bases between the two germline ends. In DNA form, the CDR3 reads TGTGCCAGCAGCCCAATCAGGAACACCGGGGAGCTGTTTTTT. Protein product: CASSPIRNTGELFF.

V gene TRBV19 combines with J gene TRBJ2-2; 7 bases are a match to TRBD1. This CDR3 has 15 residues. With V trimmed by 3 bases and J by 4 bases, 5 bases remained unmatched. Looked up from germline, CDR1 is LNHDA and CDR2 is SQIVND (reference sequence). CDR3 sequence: CASSMGQKGTGELFF. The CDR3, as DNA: TGTGCCAGTAGTATGGGACAGAAGGGCACCGGGGAGCTGTTTTTT.

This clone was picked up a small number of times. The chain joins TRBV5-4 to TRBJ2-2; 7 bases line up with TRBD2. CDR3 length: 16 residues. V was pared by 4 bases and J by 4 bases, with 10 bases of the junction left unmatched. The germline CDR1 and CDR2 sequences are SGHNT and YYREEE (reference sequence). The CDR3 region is CASSPPGGGITGELFF. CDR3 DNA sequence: TGTGCCAGCAGCCCCCCGGGGGGAGGGATCACCGGGGAGCTGTTTTTT.

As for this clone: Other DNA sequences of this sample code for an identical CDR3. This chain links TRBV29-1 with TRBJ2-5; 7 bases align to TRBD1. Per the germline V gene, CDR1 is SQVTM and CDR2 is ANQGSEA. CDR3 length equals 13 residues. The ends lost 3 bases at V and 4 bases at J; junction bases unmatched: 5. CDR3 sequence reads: CSVERGRGETQYF. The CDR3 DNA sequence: TGCAGCGTTGAGAGGGGGCGCGGAGAGACCCAGTACTTC. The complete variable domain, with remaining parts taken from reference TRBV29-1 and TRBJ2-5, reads SAVISQKPSRDICQRGTSLTIQCQVDSQVTMMFWYRQQPGQSLTLIATANQGSEATYESGFVIDKFPISRPNLTFSTLTVSNMSPEDSSIYLCSVERGRGETQYFGPGTRLLVL.

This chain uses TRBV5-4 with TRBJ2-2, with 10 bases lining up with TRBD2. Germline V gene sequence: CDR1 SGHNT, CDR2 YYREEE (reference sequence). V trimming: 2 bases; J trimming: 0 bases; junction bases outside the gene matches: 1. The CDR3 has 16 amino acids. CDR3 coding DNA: TGTGCCAGCAGCTTCCTAGCGGGGGCGAACACCGGGGAGCTGTTTTTT. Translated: CASSFLAGANTGELFF.

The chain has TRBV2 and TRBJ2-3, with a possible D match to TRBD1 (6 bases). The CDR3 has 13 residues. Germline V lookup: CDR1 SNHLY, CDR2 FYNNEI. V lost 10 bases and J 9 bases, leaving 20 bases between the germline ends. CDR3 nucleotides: TGTGCCACCTCAGGAGTAGGGGGTAAGACGCAGTATTTT. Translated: CATSGVGGKTQYF.

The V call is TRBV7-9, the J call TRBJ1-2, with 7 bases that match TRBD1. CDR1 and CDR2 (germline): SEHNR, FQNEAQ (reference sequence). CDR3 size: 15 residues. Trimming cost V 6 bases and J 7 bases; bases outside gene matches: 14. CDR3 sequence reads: CASRPRGTNPPGYTF. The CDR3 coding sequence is TGTGCCAGCAGGCCCAGGGGGACCAACCCTCCTGGCTACACCTTC.

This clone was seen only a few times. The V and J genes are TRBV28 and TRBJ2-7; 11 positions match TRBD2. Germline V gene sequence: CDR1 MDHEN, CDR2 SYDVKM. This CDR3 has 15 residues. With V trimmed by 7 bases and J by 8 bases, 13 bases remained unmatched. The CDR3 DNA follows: TGTGCCAGCAATCCCGGGACTAGCGGTTCCAGAAAGCAGTACTTC. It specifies CASNPGTSGSRKQYF.

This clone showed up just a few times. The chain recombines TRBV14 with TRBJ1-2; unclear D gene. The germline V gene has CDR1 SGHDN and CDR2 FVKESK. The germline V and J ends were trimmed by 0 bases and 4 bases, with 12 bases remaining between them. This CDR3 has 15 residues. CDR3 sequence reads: CASSQDLSGSYGYTF. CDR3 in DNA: TGTGCCAGCAGCCAAGATCTAAGTGGTTCCTATGGCTACACCTTC.

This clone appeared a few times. CDR3 residues: CASSAGLAYNEQFF. In DNA form, the CDR3 reads TGTGCCAGCAGCGCGGGACTGGCTTACAATGAGCAGTTCTTC. The chain uses TRBV9 and TRBJ2-1; TRBD2 is a possible D gene (6 bases). Germline loops: CDR1 SGDLS, CDR2 YYNGEE. This CDR3 comprises 14 residues. V was shortened by 3 bases and J by 4 bases, with 11 bases between the two germline ends.

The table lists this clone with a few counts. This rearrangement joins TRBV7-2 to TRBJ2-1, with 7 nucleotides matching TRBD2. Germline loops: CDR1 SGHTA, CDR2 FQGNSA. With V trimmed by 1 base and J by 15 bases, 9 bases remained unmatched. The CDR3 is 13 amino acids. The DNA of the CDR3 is TGTGCCAGCAGCTTAGTGGGGCGGGAGAATATGTTCTTC. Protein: CASSLVGRENMFF.

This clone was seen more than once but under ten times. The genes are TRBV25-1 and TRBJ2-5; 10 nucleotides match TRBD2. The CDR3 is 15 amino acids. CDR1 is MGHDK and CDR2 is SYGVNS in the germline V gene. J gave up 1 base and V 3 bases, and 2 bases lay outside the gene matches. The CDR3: CASSDPSGSQETQYF. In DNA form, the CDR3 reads TGTGCCAGCAGTGATCCTAGCGGGAGCCAAGAGACCCAGTACTTC.

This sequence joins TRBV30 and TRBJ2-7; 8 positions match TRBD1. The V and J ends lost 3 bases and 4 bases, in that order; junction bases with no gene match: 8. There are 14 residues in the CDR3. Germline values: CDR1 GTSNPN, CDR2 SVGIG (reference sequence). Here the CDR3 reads CAWSTGQGGYEQYF. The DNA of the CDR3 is TGTGCCTGGAGCACAGGACAGGGCGGGTACGAGCAGTACTTC.

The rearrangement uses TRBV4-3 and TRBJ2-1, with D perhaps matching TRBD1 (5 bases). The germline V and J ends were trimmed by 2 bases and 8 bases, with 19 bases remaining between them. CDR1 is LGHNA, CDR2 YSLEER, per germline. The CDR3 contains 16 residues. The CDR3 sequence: CASSQRGHLDEDEQFF. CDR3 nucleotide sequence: TGCGCCAGCAGCCAACGCGGACACCTCGATGAGGATGAGCAGTTCTTC.

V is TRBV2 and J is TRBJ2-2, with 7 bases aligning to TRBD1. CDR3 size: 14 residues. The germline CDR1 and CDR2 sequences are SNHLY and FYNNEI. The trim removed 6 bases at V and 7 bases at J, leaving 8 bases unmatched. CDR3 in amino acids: CASSRQGNDGELFF. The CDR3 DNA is TGTGCCAGCAGCCGACAGGGTAATGACGGGGAGCTGTTTTTT. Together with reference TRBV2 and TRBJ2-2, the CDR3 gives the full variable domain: EPEVTQTPSHQVTQMGQEVILRCVPISNHLYFYWYRQILGQKVEFLVSFYNNEISEKSEIFDDQFSVERPDGSNFTLKIRSTKLEDSAMYFCASSRQGNDGELFFGEGSRLTVL.

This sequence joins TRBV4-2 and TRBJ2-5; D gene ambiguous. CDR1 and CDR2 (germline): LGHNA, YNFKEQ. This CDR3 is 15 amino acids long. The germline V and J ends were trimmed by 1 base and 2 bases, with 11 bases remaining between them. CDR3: CASSQVVYRQETQYF. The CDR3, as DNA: TGTGCCAGCAGCCAAGTAGTATACCGACAAGAGACCCAGTACTTC.

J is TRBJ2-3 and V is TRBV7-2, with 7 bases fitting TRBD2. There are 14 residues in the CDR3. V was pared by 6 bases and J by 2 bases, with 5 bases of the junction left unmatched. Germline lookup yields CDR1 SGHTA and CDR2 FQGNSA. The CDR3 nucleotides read TGTGCCAGCAGTGGGCGGGACTACACAGATACGCAGTATTTT. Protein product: CASSGRDYTDTQYF. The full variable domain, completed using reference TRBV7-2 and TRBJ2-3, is GAGVSQSPSNKVTEKGKDVELRCDPISGHTALYWYRQSLGQGLEFLIYFQGNSAPDKSGLPSDRFSAERTGGSVSTLTIQRTQQEDSAVYLCASSGRDYTDTQYFGPGTRLTVL.

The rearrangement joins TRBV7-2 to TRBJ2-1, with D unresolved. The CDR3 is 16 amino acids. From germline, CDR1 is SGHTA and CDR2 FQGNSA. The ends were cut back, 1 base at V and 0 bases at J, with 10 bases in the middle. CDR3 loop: CASSLGGSRSYNEQFF. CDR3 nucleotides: TGTGCCAGCAGCTTAGGCGGCAGCCGCTCCTACAATGAGCAGTTCTTC.

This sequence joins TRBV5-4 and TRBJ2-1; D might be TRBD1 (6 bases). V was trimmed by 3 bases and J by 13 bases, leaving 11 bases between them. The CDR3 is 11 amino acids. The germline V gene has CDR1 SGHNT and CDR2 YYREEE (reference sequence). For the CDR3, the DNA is TGTGCCAGCAGCTCAACAGGGTCCCAGTTCTTC. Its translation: CASSSTGSQFF.

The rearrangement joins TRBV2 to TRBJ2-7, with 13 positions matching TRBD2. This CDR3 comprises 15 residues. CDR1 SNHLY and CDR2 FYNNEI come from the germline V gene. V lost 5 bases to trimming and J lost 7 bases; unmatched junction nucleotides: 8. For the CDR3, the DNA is TGTGCCAGCAGTCCCGGACTAGCGGGAGTGGGGGAGCAGTACTTC. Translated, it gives CASSPGLAGVGEQYF.

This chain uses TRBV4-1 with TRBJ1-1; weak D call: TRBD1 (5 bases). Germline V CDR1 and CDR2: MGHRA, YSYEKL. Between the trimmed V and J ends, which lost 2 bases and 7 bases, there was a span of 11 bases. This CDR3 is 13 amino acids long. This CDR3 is CASSQYTGLEAFF. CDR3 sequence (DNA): TGCGCCAGCAGCCAATATACAGGCCTTGAAGCTTTCTTT.

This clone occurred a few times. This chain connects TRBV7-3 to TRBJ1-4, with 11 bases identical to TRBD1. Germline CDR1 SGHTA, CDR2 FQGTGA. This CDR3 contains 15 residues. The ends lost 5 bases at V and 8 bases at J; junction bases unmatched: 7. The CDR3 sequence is CASSPSGQGVEKLFF. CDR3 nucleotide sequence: TGTGCCAGCAGCCCCTCGGGACAGGGGGTAGAAAAACTGTTTTTT. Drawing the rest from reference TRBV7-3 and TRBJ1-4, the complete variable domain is GAGVSQTPSNKVTEKGKYVELRCDPISGHTALYWYRQSLGQGPEFLIYFQGTGAADDSGLPNDRFFAVRPEGSVSTLKIQRTERGDSAVYLCASSPSGQGVEKLFFGSGTQLSVL.